These 10 T cell receptor beta chains share one sample of origin, sequenced in a study of shared clonotypes between healthy human individuals. Sequencing used immunoSEQ multiplex PCR; TCRdb keeps in-frame clones, though not all of them. The profile covers about 1.5 million clones, with nearly 99% appearing a single time and roughly 0.4% taken by the ten largest. Sequencing was performed on naive CD4+ T cells sorted from blood. Described subset: CD45RA+ positively selected. These receptor sequences come from a man younger than 45 in good health.

The V call is TRBV7-3, the J call TRBJ1-1, with 8 bases aligning to TRBD1. This CDR3 region has 13 residues. Germline V gene sequence: CDR1 SGHTA, CDR2 FQGTGA. The junction had 2 bases not matched to a gene; V was cut back by 5 bases and J by 3 bases. CDR3 region: CASSMTGDTEAFF. DNA for the CDR3: TGTGCCAGCAGCATGACAGGGGACACTGAAGCTTTCTTT. Supplemented by reference TRBV7-3 and TRBJ1-1, the full variable domain reads GAGVSQTPSNKVTEKGKYVELRCDPISGHTALYWYRQSLGQGPEFLIYFQGTGAADDSGLPNDRFFAVRPEGSVSTLKIQRTERGDSAVYLCASSMTGDTEAFFGQGTRLTVV.

Here the CDR3 DNA reads TGCGCCAGCAGCCAAAGACAGGGTTCTACTGGGGCCAACGTCCTGACTTTC. This translates into CASSQRQGSTGANVLTF. The chain recombines TRBV4-1 with TRBJ2-6; TRBD1 agrees at 7 bases. The CDR3 contains 17 residues. The J segment lost 2 bases and the V segment lost 2 bases, leaving 6 bases of the junction unmatched. CDR1 and CDR2 (germline): MGHRA, YSYEKL.

The chain is built from TRBV29-1 and TRBJ2-2; D is perhaps TRBD2 (6 bases). This CDR3 region has 14 residues. Trimming removed 3 bases at V and 6 bases at J, with 14 bases between. Germline-derived CDR1 and CDR2 are SQVTM and ANQGSEA. The chain's CDR3 is CSVDRPGGAGELFF. DNA of the CDR3: TGCAGCGTTGATCGGCCCGGGGGTGCCGGGGAGCTGTTTTTT.

The chain employs TRBV7-9 and TRBJ1-4, with no clear D. Trimming removed 5 bases from V and 4 bases from J, with 8 bases in between. The CDR3 extends over 13 amino acids. Per the germline V gene, CDR1 is SEHNR and CDR2 is FQNEAQ (reference sequence). For the CDR3, the DNA is TGTGCCAGCAGCGTAAACAGTAATGAAAAACTGTTTTTT. Translation gives CASSVNSNEKLFF.

The chain couples TRBV5-4 to TRBJ2-1; no clear D. The germline gives CDR1 SGHNT, CDR2 YYREEE (reference sequence). The CDR3 runs 15 residues. The V gene lost 6 bases and the J gene lost 0 bases, with 13 bases spanning the gap. In DNA, the CDR3 is TGTGCCAGCACCCCTTCCCCGAGCTCCTACAATGAGCAGTTCTTC. This gives the protein CASTPSPSSYNEQFF. The full variable domain, completed using reference TRBV5-4 and TRBJ2-1, is ETGVTQSPTHLIKTRGQQVTLRCSSQSGHNTVSWYQQALGQGPQFIFQYYREEENGRGNFPPRFSGLQFPNYSSELNVNALELDDSALYLCASTPSPSSYNEQFFGPGTRLTVL.

V and J are TRBV29-1 and TRBJ2-3; possibly TRBD1 for D (6 bases). The CDR3 extends over 14 amino acids. V was trimmed by 4 bases and J by 2 bases, leaving 13 bases between them. Germline V gives CDR1 SQVTM, CDR2 ANQGSEA. The chain's CDR3 is CSVAQGLITDTQYF. In DNA form, the CDR3 reads TGCAGCGTTGCCCAGGGGCTGATCACAGATACGCAGTATTTT.

The chain has TRBV19 and TRBJ1-5, with TRBD1 as a possible D gene (6 bases). Germline V gene data show CDR1 as LNHDA and CDR2 as SQIVND (reference sequence). Trimming shortened V by 0 bases and J by 4 bases, and 16 bases separated the two germline ends. The CDR3 runs 17 residues. The DNA of the CDR3 is TGTGCCAGTAGTATAGATAAGGGGGGCAGCTATAATCAGCCCCAGCATTTT. This sequence encodes CASSIDKGGSYNQPQHF.

This chain joins TRBV14 and TRBJ1-4; no clear D gene. Germline V gene data show CDR1 as SGHDN and CDR2 as FVKESK. The V and J ends lost 0 bases and 8 bases respectively, with 25 bases between them. The CDR3 is 19 residues long. The CDR3 DNA is TGTGCCAGCAGCCAAGATCCTTTGAGCCTCGGGAACAGTGGCGAAAAACTGTTTTTT. Translated, it gives CASSQDPLSLGNSGEKLFF. The full variable domain, rest sourced from reference TRBV14 and TRBJ1-4, is EAGVTQFPSHSVIEKGQTVTLRCDPISGHDNLYWYRRVMGKEIKFLLHFVKESKQDESGMPNNRFLAERTGGTYSTLKVQPAELEDSGVYFCASSQDPLSLGNSGEKLFFGSGTQLSVL.

The V call is TRBV18, the J call TRBJ2-7; D perhaps matches TRBD1 (7 bases). From germline, CDR1 is KGHSH and CDR2 LQKENI. There are 15 residues in the CDR3. V was cut by 4 bases and J by 4 bases, with 17 bases left in between. In DNA form, the CDR3 reads TGTGCCAGCTCACGAGACAGGGAGGAAGGATACGAGCAGTACTTC. This translates into CASSRDREEGYEQYF.

The chain joins TRBV7-9 to TRBJ2-3, with TRBD2 identical over 7 bases. The germline CDR1 and CDR2 sequences are SEHNR and FQNEAQ (reference sequence). The CDR3 is made up of 16 amino acids. Trimming took 5 bases from V and 6 from J; bases not matched to a gene: 14. DNA for the CDR3: TGTGCCAGCAGCCCCCGGACTAGGCGAGGGGCGGATACGCAGTATTTT. Protein: CASSPRTRRGADTQYF.